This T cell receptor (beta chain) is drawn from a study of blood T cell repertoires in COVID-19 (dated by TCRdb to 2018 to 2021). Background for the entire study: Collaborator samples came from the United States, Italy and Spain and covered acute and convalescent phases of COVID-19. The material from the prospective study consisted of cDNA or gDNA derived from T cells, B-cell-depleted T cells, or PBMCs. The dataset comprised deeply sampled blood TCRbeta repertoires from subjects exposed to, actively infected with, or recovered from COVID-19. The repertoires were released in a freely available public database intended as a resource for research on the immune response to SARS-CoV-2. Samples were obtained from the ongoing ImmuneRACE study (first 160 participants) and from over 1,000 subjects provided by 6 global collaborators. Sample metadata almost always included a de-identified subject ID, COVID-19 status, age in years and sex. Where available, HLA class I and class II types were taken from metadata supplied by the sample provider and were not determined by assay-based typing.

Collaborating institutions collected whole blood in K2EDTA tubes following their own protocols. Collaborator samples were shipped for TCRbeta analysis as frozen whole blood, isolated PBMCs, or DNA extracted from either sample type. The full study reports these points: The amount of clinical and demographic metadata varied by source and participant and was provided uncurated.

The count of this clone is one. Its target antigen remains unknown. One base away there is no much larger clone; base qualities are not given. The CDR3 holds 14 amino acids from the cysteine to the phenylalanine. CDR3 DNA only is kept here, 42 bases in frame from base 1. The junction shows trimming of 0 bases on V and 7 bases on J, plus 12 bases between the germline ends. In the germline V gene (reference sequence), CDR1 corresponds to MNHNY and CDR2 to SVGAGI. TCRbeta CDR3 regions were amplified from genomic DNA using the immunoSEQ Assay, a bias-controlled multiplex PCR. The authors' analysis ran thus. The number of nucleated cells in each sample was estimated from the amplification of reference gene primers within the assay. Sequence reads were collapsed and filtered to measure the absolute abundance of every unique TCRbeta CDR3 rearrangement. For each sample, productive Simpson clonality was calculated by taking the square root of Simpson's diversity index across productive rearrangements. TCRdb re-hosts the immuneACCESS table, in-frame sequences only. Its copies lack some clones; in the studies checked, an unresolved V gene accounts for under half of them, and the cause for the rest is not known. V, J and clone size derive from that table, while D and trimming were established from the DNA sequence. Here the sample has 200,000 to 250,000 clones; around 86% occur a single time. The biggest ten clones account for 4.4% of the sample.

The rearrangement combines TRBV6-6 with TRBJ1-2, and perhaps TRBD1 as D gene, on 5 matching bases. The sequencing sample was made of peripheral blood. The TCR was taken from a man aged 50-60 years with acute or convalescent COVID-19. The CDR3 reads CASSYSNPDSGYTF. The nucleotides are TGTGCCAGCAGTTACTCGAATCCTGACAGTGGCTACACCTTC.